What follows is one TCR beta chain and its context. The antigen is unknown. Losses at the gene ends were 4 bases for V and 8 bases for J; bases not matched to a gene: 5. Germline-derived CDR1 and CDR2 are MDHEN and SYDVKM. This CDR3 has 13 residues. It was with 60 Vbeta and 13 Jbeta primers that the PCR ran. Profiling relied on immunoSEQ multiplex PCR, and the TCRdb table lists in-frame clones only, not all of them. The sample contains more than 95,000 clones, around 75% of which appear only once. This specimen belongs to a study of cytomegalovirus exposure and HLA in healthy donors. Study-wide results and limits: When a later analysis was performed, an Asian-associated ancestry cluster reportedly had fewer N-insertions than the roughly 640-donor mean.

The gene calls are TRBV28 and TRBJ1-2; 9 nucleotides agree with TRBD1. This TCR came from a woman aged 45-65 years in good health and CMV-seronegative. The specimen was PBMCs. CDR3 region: CASSSRQGDGYTF. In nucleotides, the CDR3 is TGTGCCAGCAGTTCCAGACAGGGGGACGGCTACACCTTC.